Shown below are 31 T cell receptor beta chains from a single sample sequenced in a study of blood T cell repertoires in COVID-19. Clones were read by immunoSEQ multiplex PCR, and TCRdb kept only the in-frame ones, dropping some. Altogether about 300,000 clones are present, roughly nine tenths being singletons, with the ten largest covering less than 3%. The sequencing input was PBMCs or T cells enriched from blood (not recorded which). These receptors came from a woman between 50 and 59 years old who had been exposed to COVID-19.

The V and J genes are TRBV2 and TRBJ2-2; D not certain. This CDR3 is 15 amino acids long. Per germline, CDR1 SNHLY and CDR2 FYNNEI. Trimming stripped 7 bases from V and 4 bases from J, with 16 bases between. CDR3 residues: CASIRSKRGTGELFF. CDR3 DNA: TGTGCCAGCATTCGAAGCAAGAGAGGCACCGGGGAGCTGTTTTTT.

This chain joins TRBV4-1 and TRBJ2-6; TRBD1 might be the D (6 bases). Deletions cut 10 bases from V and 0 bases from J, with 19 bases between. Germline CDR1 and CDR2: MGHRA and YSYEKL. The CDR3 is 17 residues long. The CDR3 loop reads CATSGDGYYSGANVLTF. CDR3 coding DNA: TGCGCCACCTCAGGGGACGGCTACTACTCTGGGGCCAACGTCCTGACTTTC.

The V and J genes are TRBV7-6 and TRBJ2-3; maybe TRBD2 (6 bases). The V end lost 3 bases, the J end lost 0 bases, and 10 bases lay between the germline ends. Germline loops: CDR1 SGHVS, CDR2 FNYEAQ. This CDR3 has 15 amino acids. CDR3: CASSFAGTSTDTQYF. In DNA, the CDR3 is TGTGCCAGCAGCTTCGCGGGGACCAGCACAGATACGCAGTATTTT.

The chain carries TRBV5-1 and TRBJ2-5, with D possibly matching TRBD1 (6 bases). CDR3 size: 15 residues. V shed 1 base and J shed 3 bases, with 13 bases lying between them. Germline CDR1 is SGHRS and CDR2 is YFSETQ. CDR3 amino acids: CASSLLGAQEETQYF. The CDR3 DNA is TGCGCCAGCAGCTTGTTGGGGGCGCAGGAAGAGACCCAGTACTTC.

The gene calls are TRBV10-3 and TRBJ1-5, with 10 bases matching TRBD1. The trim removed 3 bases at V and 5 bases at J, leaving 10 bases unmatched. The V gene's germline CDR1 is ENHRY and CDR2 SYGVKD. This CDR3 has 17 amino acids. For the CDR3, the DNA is TGTGCCATCAGTGATTTTTTGGGACAGGGGAGAGATCAGCCCCAGCATTTT. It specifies CAISDFLGQGRDQPQHF.

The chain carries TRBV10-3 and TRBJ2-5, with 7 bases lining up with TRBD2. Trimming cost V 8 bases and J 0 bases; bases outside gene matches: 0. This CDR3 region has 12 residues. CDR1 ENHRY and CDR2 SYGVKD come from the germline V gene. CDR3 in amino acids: CAIAGDQETQYF. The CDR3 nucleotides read TGTGCCATCGCGGGGGACCAAGAGACCCAGTACTTC.

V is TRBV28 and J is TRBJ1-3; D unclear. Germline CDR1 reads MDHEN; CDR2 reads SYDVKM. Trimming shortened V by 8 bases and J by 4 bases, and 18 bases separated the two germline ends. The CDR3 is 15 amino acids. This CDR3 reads CASGIYKLAGNTIYF. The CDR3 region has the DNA TGTGCCAGCGGAATTTACAAACTAGCCGGAAACACCATATATTTT.

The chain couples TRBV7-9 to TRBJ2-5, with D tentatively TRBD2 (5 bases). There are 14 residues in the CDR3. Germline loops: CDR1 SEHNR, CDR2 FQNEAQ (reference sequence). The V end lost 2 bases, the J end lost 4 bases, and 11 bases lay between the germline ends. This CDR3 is CASSLNELGETQYF. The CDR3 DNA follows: TGTGCCAGCAGCTTAAACGAACTAGGAGAGACCCAGTACTTC.

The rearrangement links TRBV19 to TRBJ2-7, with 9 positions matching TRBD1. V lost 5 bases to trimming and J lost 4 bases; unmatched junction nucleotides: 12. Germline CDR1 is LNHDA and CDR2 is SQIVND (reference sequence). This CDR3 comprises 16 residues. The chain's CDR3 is CASSPEGQGPLYEQYF. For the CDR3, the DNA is TGTGCCAGTAGTCCAGAGGGACAGGGCCCATTATACGAGCAGTACTTC.

CDR3 protein: CASSLAWSSGGNEQFF. Here the CDR3 DNA reads TGCGCCAGCAGCTTGGCCTGGTCTAGCGGGGGAAATGAGCAGTTCTTC. V usage is TRBV5-1 and J usage is TRBJ2-1, with TRBD2 matching over 10 bases. J gave up 7 bases and V 0 bases, and 7 bases lay outside the gene matches. Germline lookup yields CDR1 SGHRS and CDR2 YFSETQ. The CDR3 runs to 16 residues.

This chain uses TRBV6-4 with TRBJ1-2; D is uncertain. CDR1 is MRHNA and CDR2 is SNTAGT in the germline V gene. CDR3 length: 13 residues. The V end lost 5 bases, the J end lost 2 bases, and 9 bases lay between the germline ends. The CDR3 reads CASSRTSNYGYTF. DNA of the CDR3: TGTGCCAGCAGTCGAACTTCGAACTATGGCTACACCTTC.

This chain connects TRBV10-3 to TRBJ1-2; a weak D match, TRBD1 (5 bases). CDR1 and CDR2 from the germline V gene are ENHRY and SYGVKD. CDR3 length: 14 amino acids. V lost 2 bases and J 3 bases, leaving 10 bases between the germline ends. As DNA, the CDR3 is TGTGCCATCAGTGAGGTCTCGACAGACTATGGCTACACCTTC. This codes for CAISEVSTDYGYTF.

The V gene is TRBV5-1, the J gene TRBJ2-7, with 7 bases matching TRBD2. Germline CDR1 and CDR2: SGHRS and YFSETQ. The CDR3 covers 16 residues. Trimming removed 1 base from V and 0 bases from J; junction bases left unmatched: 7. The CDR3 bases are TGCGCCAGCAGCTTGAATAGCGGGTCGTTCTCCTACGAGCAGTACTTC. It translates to CASSLNSGSFSYEQYF.

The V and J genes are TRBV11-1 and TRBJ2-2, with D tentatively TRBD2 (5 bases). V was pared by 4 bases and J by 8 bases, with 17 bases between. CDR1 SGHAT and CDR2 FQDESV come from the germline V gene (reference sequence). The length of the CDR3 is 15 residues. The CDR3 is CASSYTRTSTGELFF. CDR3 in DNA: TGTGCCAGCAGCTATACCCGGACTTCTACAGGGGAGCTGTTTTTT. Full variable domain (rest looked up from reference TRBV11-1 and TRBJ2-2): EAEVAQSPRYKITEKSQAVAFWCDPISGHATLYWYRQILGQGPELLVQFQDESVVDDSQLPKDRFSAERLKGVDSTLKIQPAELGDSAMYLCASSYTRTSTGELFFGEGSRLTVL.

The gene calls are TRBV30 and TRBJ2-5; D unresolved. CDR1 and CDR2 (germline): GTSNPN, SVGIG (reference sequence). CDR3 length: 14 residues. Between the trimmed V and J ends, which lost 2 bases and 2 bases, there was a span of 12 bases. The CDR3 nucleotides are TGTGCCTGGAGTCCCCTGACACTGCAAGAGACCCAGTACTTC. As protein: CAWSPLTLQETQYF.

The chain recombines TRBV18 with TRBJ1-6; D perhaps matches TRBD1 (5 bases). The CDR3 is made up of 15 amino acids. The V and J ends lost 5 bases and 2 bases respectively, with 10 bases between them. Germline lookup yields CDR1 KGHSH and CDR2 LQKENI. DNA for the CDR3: TGTGCCAGCTCATCCGACAGTGCCTATAATTCACCCCTCCACTTT. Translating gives CASSSDSAYNSPLHF.

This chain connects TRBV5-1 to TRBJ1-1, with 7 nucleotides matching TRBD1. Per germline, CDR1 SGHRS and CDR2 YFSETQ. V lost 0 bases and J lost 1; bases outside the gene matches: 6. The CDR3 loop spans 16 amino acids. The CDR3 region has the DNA TGCGCCAGCAGCTTGGGACAGGGAGTGGGGAACACTGAAGCTTTCTTT. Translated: CASSLGQGVGNTEAFF.

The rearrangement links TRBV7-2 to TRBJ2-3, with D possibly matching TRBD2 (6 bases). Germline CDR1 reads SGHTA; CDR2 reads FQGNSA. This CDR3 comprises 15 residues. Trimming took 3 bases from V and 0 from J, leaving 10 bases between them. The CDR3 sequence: CASSFRRASTDTQYF. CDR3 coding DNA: TGTGCCAGCAGCTTCCGGAGGGCTAGCACAGATACGCAGTATTTT.

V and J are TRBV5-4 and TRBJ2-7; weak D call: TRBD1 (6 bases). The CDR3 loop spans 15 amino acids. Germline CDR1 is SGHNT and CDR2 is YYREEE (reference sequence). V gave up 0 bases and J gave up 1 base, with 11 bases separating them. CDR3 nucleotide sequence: TGTGCCAGCAGCTTGGGCGGACAGCGTTCCTACGAGCAGTACTTC. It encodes CASSLGGQRSYEQYF.

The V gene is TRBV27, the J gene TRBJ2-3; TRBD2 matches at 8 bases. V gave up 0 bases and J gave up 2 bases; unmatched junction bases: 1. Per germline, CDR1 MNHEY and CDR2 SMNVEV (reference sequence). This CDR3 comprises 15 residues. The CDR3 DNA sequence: TGTGCCAGCAGTTTATCGCGGGGGGCCACAGATACGCAGTATTTT. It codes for CASSLSRGATDTQYF.

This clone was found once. As DNA, the CDR3 is TGTGCCAGCAGTTTATCGTTAAGCGCCTACGAGCAGTACTTC. Translated, it gives CASSLSLSAYEQYF. The rearrangement joins TRBV27 to TRBJ2-7; no firm D call. Germline CDR1 MNHEY, CDR2 SMNVEV (reference sequence). This CDR3 has 14 amino acids. V was cut by 0 bases and J by 2 bases, with 8 bases left in between.

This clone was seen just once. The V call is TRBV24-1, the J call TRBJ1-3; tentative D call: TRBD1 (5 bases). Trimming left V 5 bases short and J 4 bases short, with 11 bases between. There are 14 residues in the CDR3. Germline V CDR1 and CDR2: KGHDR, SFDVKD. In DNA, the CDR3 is TGTGCCACCAGTGGCCGCGACAGCGGAAACACCATATATTTT. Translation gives CATSGRDSGNTIYF.

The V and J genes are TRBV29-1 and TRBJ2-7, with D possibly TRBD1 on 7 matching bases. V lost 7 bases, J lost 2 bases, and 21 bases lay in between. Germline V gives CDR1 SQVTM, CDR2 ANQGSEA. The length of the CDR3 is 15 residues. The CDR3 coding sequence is TGCAGCGCCCAAGGGGGGACAGCCTTTCCCTACGAGCAGTACTTC. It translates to CSAQGGTAFPYEQYF.

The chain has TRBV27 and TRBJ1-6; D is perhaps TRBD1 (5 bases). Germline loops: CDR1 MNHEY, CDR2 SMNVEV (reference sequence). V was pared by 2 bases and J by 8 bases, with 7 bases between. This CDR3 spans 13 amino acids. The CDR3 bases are TGTGCCAGCAGTTTAGGGGGGGATTCACCCCTCCACTTT. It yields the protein CASSLGGDSPLHF.

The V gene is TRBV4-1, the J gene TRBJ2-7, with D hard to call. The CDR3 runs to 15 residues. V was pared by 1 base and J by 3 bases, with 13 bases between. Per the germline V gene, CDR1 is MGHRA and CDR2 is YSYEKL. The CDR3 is CASSQVRQEGYEQYF. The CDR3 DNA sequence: TGCGCCAGCAGCCAAGTTCGACAAGAAGGCTACGAGCAGTACTTC.

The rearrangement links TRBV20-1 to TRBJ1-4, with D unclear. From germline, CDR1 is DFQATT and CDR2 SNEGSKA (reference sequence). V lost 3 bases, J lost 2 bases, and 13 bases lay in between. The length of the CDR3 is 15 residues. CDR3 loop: CSASSNAGTNEKLFF. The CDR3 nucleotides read TGCAGTGCTAGTTCGAACGCGGGGACTAATGAAAAACTGTTTTTT.

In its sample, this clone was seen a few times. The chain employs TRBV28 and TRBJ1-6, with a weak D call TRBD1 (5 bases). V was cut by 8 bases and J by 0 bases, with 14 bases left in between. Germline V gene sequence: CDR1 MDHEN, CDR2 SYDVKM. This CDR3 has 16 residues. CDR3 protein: CASGEGQSSYNSPLHF. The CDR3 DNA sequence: TGTGCCAGCGGGGAGGGGCAAAGCTCCTATAATTCACCCCTCCACTTT.

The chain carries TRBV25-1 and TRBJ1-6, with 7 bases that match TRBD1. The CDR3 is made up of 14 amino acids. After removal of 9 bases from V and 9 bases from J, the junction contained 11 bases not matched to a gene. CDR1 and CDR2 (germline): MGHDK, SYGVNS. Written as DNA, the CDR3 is TGTGCCAGTAGCGGACAGGCGAAGTCTTCACCCCTCCACTTT. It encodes CASSGQAKSSPLHF.

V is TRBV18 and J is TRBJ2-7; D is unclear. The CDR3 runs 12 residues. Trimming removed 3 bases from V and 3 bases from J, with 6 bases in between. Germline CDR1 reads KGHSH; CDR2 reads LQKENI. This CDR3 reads CASSPGLYEQYF. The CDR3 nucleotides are TGTGCCAGCTCACCGGGCCTCTACGAGCAGTACTTC.

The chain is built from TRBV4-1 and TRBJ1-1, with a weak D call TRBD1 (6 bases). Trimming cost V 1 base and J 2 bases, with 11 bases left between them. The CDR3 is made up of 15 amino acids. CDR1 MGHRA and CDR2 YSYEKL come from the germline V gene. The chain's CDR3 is CASSQGGHLNTEAFF. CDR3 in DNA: TGCGCCAGCAGCCAAGGGGGACACCTCAACACTGAAGCTTTCTTT.

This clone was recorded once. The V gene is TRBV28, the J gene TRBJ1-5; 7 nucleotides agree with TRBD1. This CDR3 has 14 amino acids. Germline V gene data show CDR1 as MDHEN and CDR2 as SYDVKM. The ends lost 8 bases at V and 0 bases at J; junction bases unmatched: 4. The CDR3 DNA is TGTGCCAGCCAGGGGACAGATAGCAATCAGCCCCAGCATTTT. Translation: CASQGTDSNQPQHF.